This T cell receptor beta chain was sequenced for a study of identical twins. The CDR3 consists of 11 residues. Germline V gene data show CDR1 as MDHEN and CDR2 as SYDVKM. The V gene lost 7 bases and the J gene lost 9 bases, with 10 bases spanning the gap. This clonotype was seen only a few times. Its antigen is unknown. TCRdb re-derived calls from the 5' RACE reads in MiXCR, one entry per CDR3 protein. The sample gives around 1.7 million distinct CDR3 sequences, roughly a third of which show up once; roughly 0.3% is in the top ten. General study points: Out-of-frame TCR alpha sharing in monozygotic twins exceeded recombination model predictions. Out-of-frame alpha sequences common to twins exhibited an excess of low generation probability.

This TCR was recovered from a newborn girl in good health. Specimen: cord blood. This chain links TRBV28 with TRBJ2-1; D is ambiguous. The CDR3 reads CASNLDGEQFF. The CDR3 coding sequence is TGTGCCAGCAACCTCGACGGTGAGCAGTTCTTC.